A single sample gave rise to the 25 T cell receptor beta chains below, sequenced in a study of OX40 agonist ivuxolimab in advanced cancers. Data came from immunoSEQ multiplex PCR; TCRdb stores just in-frame clones and leaves some out. This repertoire shows 55,000 to 75,000 clones, approximately 80% found once; its top ten account for 8.2%. The specimen comprised CD4+ or CD8+ T cells sorted from blood, sampled in a trial of the OX40 agonist ivuxolimab. The receptors derive from an adult with an advanced solid tumor such as melanoma, head and neck, liver or kidney cancer.

This chain joins TRBV5-4 and TRBJ2-1, with D tentatively TRBD1 (5 bases). CDR1 and CDR2 (germline): SGHNT, YYREEE (reference sequence). The CDR3 runs to 14 residues. Deletions cut 0 bases from V and 3 bases from J, with 7 bases between. The CDR3: CASSLEQGYNEQFF. The CDR3 bases are TGTGCCAGCAGCTTGGAGCAGGGCTACAATGAGCAGTTCTTC.

J is TRBJ1-1 and V is TRBV2; D remains ambiguous. V was cut by 4 bases and J by 5 bases, with 8 bases left in between. Germline V gene lookup returns CDR1 SNHLY and CDR2 FYNNEI. This CDR3 comprises 12 residues. CDR3 residues: CASSGIGTEAFF. CDR3 bases: TGTGCCAGCAGTGGGATTGGAACTGAAGCTTTCTTT.

The chain uses TRBV7-2 and TRBJ1-2; D may be TRBD1 (5 bases). The CDR3 has 15 residues. Trimming took 5 bases from V and 0 from J, leaving 13 bases between them. Germline-derived CDR1 and CDR2 are SGHTA and FQGNSA. The CDR3 bases are TGTGCCAGCAGCGTAGATGACAGCGCTAACTATGGCTACACCTTC. The encoded protein is CASSVDDSANYGYTF.

V gene TRBV7-2 combines with J gene TRBJ2-7; no firm D call. Germline V lookup: CDR1 SGHTA, CDR2 FQGNSA. CDR3 length: 13 amino acids. Trimming removed 3 bases at V and 6 bases at J, with 12 bases between. The CDR3 DNA follows: TGTGCCAGCAGCTTGTCTCTCGAAACCGAGCAGTACTTC. Encoded protein: CASSLSLETEQYF. Using reference TRBV7-2 and TRBJ2-7 for the parts outside the CDR3, the full variable domain is GAGVSQSPSNKVTEKGKDVELRCDPISGHTALYWYRQSLGQGLEFLIYFQGNSAPDKSGLPSDRFSAERTGGSVSTLTIQRTQQEDSAVYLCASSLSLETEQYFGPGTRLTVT.

The CDR3 is CASSIRRADTQYF. CDR3 bases: TGTGCCAGTAGTATTCGCAGGGCAGATACGCAGTATTTT. This sequence joins TRBV19 and TRBJ2-3; a possible D gene is TRBD1 (5 bases). Trimming took off 3 bases at V and 4 bases at J, with 8 bases between the two ends. The CDR3 consists of 13 residues. The V gene's germline CDR1 is LNHDA and CDR2 SQIVND (reference sequence).

This chain links TRBV11-2 with TRBJ2-7; no clear D gene. Germline V lookup: CDR1 SGHAT, CDR2 FQNNGV. The length of the CDR3 is 13 residues. Trimming stripped 0 bases from V and 3 bases from J, with 6 bases between. The CDR3 here is CASSLDLRYEQYF. CDR3 DNA: TGTGCCAGCAGCTTAGATTTGCGCTACGAGCAGTACTTC.

V gene TRBV19 combines with J gene TRBJ1-1, with D maybe TRBD1 (6 bases). The V end lost 1 base, the J end lost 0 bases, and 15 bases lay between the germline ends. CDR3 length: 17 residues. Germline V lookup: CDR1 LNHDA, CDR2 SQIVND (reference sequence). This CDR3 reads CASSIVVGRGMNTEAFF. The CDR3 region has the DNA TGTGCCAGTAGTATAGTTGTAGGGAGGGGGATGAACACTGAAGCTTTCTTT.

The chain uses TRBV2 and TRBJ2-5; the D gene is possibly TRBD2 (6 bases). The V end lost 5 bases, the J end lost 2 bases, and 9 bases lay between the germline ends. CDR1 and CDR2 (germline): SNHLY, FYNNEI. The CDR3 loop spans 13 amino acids. The CDR3 coding sequence is TGTGCCAGCAGTTGGGGGACTCAAGAGACCCAGTACTTC. This gives the protein CASSWGTQETQYF.

This clone was detected only a few times. The chain carries TRBV25-1 and TRBJ1-6; 10 bases map to TRBD1. CDR1 is MGHDK and CDR2 is SYGVNS in the germline V gene. The CDR3 covers 14 residues. V lost 5 bases, J lost 7 bases, and 2 bases stayed unmatched. In DNA, the CDR3 is TGTGCCAGCAGTTGGGACAGGGGCAATTCACCCCTCCACTTT. This translates into CASSWDRGNSPLHF.

The chain carries TRBV14 and TRBJ1-5, with D perhaps TRBD1 (5 bases). Between the trimmed V and J ends, which lost 0 bases and 5 bases, there was a span of 11 bases. This CDR3 has 15 amino acids. Germline V gene data show CDR1 as SGHDN and CDR2 as FVKESK. CDR3 sequence (DNA): TGTGCCAGCAGCCAAGATTATTTCAGGGATCAGCCCCAGCATTTT. This gives the protein CASSQDYFRDQPQHF.

V is TRBV4-1 and J is TRBJ1-5, with TRBD1 as a possible D gene (6 bases). Germline assignment: CDR1 MGHRA and CDR2 YSYEKL. This CDR3 has 16 residues. Trimming pared 0 bases from V and 2 bases from J, leaving 11 bases between. This chain's CDR3 is CASSQEGRGGNQPQHF. The CDR3 DNA reads as TGCGCCAGCAGCCAAGAGGGCAGGGGCGGCAATCAGCCCCAGCATTTT.

This chain joins TRBV6-4 and TRBJ2-1; tentatively, D is TRBD2 (6 bases). CDR1 is MRHNA, CDR2 SNTAGT, per germline. V was cut by 4 bases and J by 6 bases, with 19 bases left in between. CDR3 length equals 16 residues. In DNA form, the CDR3 reads TGTGCCAGCAGTGCCCACGAAGGGACGGGACTCAATGAGCAGTTCTTC. Amino acid sequence: CASSAHEGTGLNEQFF.

The table lists this clone with a few counts. CDR3: CASSLSPAYEQYF. The CDR3 bases are TGTGCCAGCAGTTTATCGCCCGCCTACGAGCAGTACTTC. This chain links TRBV27 with TRBJ2-7; D remains unclear. Trimming cost V 0 bases and J 2 bases, with 5 bases left between them. This CDR3 has 13 residues. The V gene's germline CDR1 is MNHEY and CDR2 SMNVEV (reference sequence).

The chain has TRBV25-1 and TRBJ2-2; no reliable D call. The germline gives CDR1 MGHDK, CDR2 SYGVNS. This CDR3 is built from 12 residues. V was trimmed by 2 bases and J by 5 bases, leaving 3 bases between them. CDR3 region: CASSEGTGELFF. Written as DNA, the CDR3 is TGTGCCAGCAGTGAAGGGACCGGGGAGCTGTTTTTT.

This chain joins TRBV28 and TRBJ1-5, with unresolved D. Germline V CDR1 and CDR2: MDHEN, SYDVKM. The CDR3 spans 12 residues. Trimming stripped 6 bases from V and 6 bases from J, with 9 bases between. The CDR3 reads CASRVLSQPQHF. CDR3 in DNA: TGTGCCAGCAGGGTTCTTAGTCAGCCCCAGCATTTT.

The rearrangement uses TRBV11-2 and TRBJ2-1; the D call may be TRBD1 or TRBD2 (5 bases each). Germline V lookup: CDR1 SGHAT, CDR2 FQNNGV. This CDR3 spans 15 amino acids. Trimming removed 2 bases from V and 9 bases from J, with 17 bases in between. The CDR3 loop is CASSLNLQGGGEQFF. CDR3 coding DNA: TGTGCCAGCAGCTTAAATCTCCAGGGTGGAGGTGAGCAGTTCTTC.

The chain employs TRBV14 and TRBJ1-1, with D possibly TRBD1 on 5 matching bases. There are 15 residues in the CDR3. The ends were cut back, 2 bases at V and 7 bases at J, with 17 bases in the middle. Germline V lookup: CDR1 SGHDN, CDR2 FVKESK. The CDR3 nucleotides read TGTGCCAGCAGCCAAAATTGGGGCAGGGAGGTTGAAGCTTTCTTT. This translates into CASSQNWGREVEAFF.

This chain joins TRBV30 and TRBJ1-2; D may be TRBD1 (6 bases). The V end lost 0 bases, the J end lost 4 bases, and 18 bases lay between the germline ends. The germline gives CDR1 GTSNPN, CDR2 SVGIG (reference sequence). This CDR3 region has 16 residues. The CDR3 spells CAWSVPGEWLGYGYTF. CDR3 DNA: TGTGCCTGGAGTGTGCCAGGGGAGTGGTTGGGCTATGGCTACACCTTC.

This clone was detected once. The chain is built from TRBV5-1 and TRBJ2-2, with TRBD1 matching 8 bases. Germline CDR1 is SGHRS and CDR2 is YFSETQ. The CDR3 extends over 16 amino acids. The V gene end was trimmed by 0 bases and the J gene end by 6 bases; junction bases not matched to a gene: 7. The CDR3 reads CASSLVQGGSAGELFF. The CDR3 nucleotides read TGCGCCAGCAGCTTGGTACAGGGGGGATCGGCCGGGGAGCTGTTTTTT.

The rearrangement uses TRBV27 and TRBJ1-1, with 8 bases matching TRBD1. This CDR3 is built from 15 residues. Germline CDR1 is MNHEY and CDR2 is SMNVEV (reference sequence). J gave up 4 bases and V 1 base, and 5 bases lay outside the gene matches. The CDR3 protein is CASSLLAGGSTEAFF. The CDR3 region has the DNA TGTGCCAGCAGTTTATTGGCAGGGGGCTCCACTGAAGCTTTCTTT.

The chain has TRBV6-5 and TRBJ2-1, with 13 positions matching TRBD2. The J segment lost 4 bases and the V segment lost 3 bases, leaving 3 bases of the junction unmatched. The V gene's germline CDR1 is MNHEY and CDR2 SVGAGI. CDR3 length equals 16 residues. The CDR3 loop reads CASSYRLAGGYNEQFF. The CDR3, as DNA: TGTGCCAGCAGTTATCGACTAGCGGGAGGATACAATGAGCAGTTCTTC.

The sample holds many counts of this clone. The chain joins TRBV7-7 to TRBJ2-2; D is uncertain. Looked up from germline, CDR1 is SSHAT and CDR2 is FNYEAQ (reference sequence). The CDR3 extends over 14 amino acids. V was shortened by 3 bases and J by 1 base, with 6 bases between the two germline ends. CDR3 in amino acids: CASSLSGNTGELFF. CDR3 DNA: TGTGCCAGCAGCTTGTCAGGGAACACCGGGGAGCTGTTTTTT.

Only a few counts were recorded for this clone. The gene calls are TRBV28 and TRBJ2-5, with D maybe TRBD2 (6 bases). Trimming left V 3 bases short and J 2 bases short, with 10 bases between. The length of the CDR3 is 14 residues. CDR1 and CDR2 (germline): MDHEN, SYDVKM. CDR3 in DNA: TGTGCCAGCAGTTTTCACCGGGGGCAAGAGACCCAGTACTTC. Amino acid sequence: CASSFHRGQETQYF.

In its sample, this clone ranks as medium-sized. The rearrangement joins TRBV10-3 to TRBJ1-1; D is uncertain. Looked up from germline, CDR1 is ENHRY and CDR2 is SYGVKD. Between the trimmed V and J ends, which lost 1 base and 1 base, there was a span of 7 bases. The length of the CDR3 is 14 residues. The DNA for the CDR3 is TGTGCCATCAGTGAGTTTACGGGGAACACTGAAGCTTTCTTT. Translation: CAISEFTGNTEAFF.

The V gene is TRBV6-6, the J gene TRBJ2-1; D unclear. The CDR3 runs 15 residues. Germline CDR1 and CDR2: MNHNY and SVGAGI (reference sequence). Trimming shortened V by 2 bases and J by 7 bases, and 15 bases separated the two germline ends. The CDR3 here is CASSYDWQARNEQFF. CDR3 DNA sequence: TGTGCCAGCAGTTACGACTGGCAGGCTAGGAATGAGCAGTTCTTC.